This entry describes one T cell receptor (beta chain). The data derive from a study of blood T cell repertoires in COVID-19. Study-wide background: The samples span acute and convalescent COVID-19 from the United States, Italy and Spain. The cDNA or gDNA used as material had been derived from T cells, B-cell-depleted T cells, or PBMCs.

The germline V gene encodes CDR1 SGHTS and CDR2 YDEGEE. CDR3 length: 17 residues. Trimming took 5 bases from V and 1 from J; bases not matched to a gene: 12. The protocol was immunoSEQ multiplex PCR, while the TCRdb copy is restricted to in-frame clones and leaves out a portion. The data show some 70,000 clones, 80% to 90% seen once. The material sequenced was peripheral blood. The receptor was derived from a man aged 50-59 years with active COVID-19. This sequence joins TRBV5-8 and TRBJ1-1, with 9 bases fitting TRBD1. CDR3 amino acids: CASSQVGDRAGNTEAFF. The DNA for the CDR3 is TGTGCCAGCAGTCAGGTCGGGGACAGGGCAGGGAACACTGAAGCTTTCTTT.